The sequence of this T cell receptor beta chain was determined in a study of T cells after yellow fever vaccination. Study-wide results and caveats: The secondary response was weaker, and its peak arrived faster, on day 5 versus 15.

Each CDR3 protein is one row after TCRdb ran MiXCR on the 5' RACE reads. The sample has some 63,000 distinct CDR3 sequences, 7.4% seen once. This clonotype was recorded at least ten times. Its antigen is currently unknown. This receptor was taken from a man aged 25-40 years who received the YFV17D yellow fever vaccine. The input for sequencing was CD8+ T cells sorted from PBMCs, taken 15 days after the yellow fever booster vaccination.

The CDR3 nucleotides read TGCAGTGCTATGTGGGTTAGCGCTAGCTCCTACAATGAGCAGTTCTTC. Residues: CSAMWVSASSYNEQFF. The chain carries TRBV20-1 and TRBJ2-1; D perhaps matches TRBD2 (5 bases). Per the germline V gene, CDR1 is DFQATT and CDR2 is SNEGSKA (reference sequence). V lost 4 bases to trimming and J lost 0 bases, with 16 bases between them. The length of the CDR3 is 16 residues.